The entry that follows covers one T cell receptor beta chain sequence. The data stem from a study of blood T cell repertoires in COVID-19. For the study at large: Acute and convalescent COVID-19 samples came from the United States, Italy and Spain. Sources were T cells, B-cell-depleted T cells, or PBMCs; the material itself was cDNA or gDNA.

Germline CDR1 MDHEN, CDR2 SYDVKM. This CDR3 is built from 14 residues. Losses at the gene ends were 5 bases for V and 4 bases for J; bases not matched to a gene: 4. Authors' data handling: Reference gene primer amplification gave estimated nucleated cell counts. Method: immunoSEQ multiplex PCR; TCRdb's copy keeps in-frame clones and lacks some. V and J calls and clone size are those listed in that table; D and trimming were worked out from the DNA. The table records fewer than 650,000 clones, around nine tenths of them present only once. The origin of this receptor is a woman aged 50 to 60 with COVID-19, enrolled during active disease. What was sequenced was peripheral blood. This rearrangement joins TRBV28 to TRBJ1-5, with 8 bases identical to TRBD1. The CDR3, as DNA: TGTGCCAGCAGTCCGGACAGGGATAATCAGCCCCAGCATTTT. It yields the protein CASSPDRDNQPQHF.